A single sample gave rise to the 24 T cell receptor beta chains below, sequenced in a study of T cells after posttransplantation cyclophosphamide. Only in-frame clones appear in the TCRdb table, and some are missing; sequencing was by immunoSEQ multiplex PCR. Observed in the sample are some 43,000 clones, none of them singletons. The specimen was PBMCs. The receptors stem from a man in his forties or fifties in good health, CMV-negative, and a related stem cell transplant donor.

This clone was found many times. V usage is TRBV28 and J usage is TRBJ2-3, with TRBD2 matching over 11 bases. The V gene end was trimmed by 5 bases and the J gene end by 4 bases; junction bases not matched to a gene: 5. The CDR3 is 15 amino acids. Germline CDR1 and CDR2: MDHEN and SYDVKM. The CDR3 protein is CASSLPGLAADTQYF. The DNA of the CDR3 is TGTGCCAGCAGTCTACCGGGACTAGCGGCAGATACGCAGTATTTT.

This clone was recorded many times. The chain uses TRBV5-1 and TRBJ2-7; 10 bases line up with TRBD1. The CDR3 contains 14 residues. Per germline, CDR1 SGHRS and CDR2 YFSETQ. Germline trimming cut 7 bases from V and 6 bases from J; bases unmatched to any gene: 10. The CDR3 DNA is TGCGCCAGCCGCCTGGGGACAGGGGCGGTCGAGCAGTACTTC. It codes for CASRLGTGAVEQYF.

This clone appeared many times. The chain's CDR3 is CASREGATGELFF. The CDR3 nucleotides are TGTGCCAGCAGAGAGGGGGCGACCGGGGAGCTGTTTTTT. The genes are TRBV7-9 and TRBJ2-2, with 7 bases matching TRBD1. The CDR3 is 13 residues long. With V trimmed by 6 bases and J by 5 bases, 3 bases remained unmatched. CDR1 SEHNR and CDR2 FQNEAQ come from the germline V gene (reference sequence). The full variable domain, with the rest looked up from reference TRBV7-9 and TRBJ2-2, is DTGVSQNPRHKITKRGQNVTFRCDPISEHNRLYWYRQTLGQGPEFLTYFQNEAQLEKSRLLSDRFSAERPKGSFSTLEIQRTEQGDSAMYLCASREGATGELFFGEGSRLTVL.

This clone was counted at least ten times. The chain employs TRBV28 and TRBJ2-7, with 8 bases that match TRBD1. The CDR3 is made up of 14 amino acids. V shed 7 bases, J shed 2 bases, and the junction held 7 bases outside the gene matches. Looked up from germline, CDR1 is MDHEN and CDR2 is SYDVKM. The CDR3 region is CASIPRDRPYEQYF. CDR3 bases: TGTGCCAGCATCCCCCGGGACAGGCCCTACGAGCAGTACTTC.

This clone was recorded many times. The genes are TRBV27 and TRBJ2-2, with 9 bases identical to TRBD1. This CDR3 is built from 16 residues. Germline CDR1 MNHEY, CDR2 SMNVEV (reference sequence). V lost 2 bases to trimming and J lost 5 bases; unmatched junction nucleotides: 6. CDR3 nucleotides: TGTGCCAGCAGTTTAGCCGGGACAGGGTATACCGGGGAGCTGTTTTTT. Encoded protein: CASSLAGTGYTGELFF.

This clone occurred many times. The chain employs TRBV11-3 and TRBJ2-2; D gene unclear. The CDR3 loop spans 12 amino acids. V shed 5 bases and J shed 7 bases, with 8 bases lying between them. Germline CDR1 is SGHNT and CDR2 is YENEEA. CDR3 in DNA: TGTGCCAGCAGCCGAGGCAACGGGGAGCTGTTTTTT. Its translation: CASSRGNGELFF.

This clone was found many times. The V gene is TRBV30, the J gene TRBJ2-1, with a weak D call TRBD2 (5 bases). Germline CDR1 and CDR2: GTSNPN and SVGIG (reference sequence). Trimming shortened V by 3 bases and J by 9 bases, and 12 bases separated the two germline ends. The CDR3 spans 12 residues. The chain's CDR3 is CAWREGQIEQFF. For the CDR3, the DNA is TGTGCCTGGAGAGAGGGCCAGATTGAGCAGTTCTTC. The variable domain in full, completed from reference TRBV30 and TRBJ2-1, reads SQTIHQWPATLVQPVGSPLSLECTVEGTSNPNLYWYRQAAGRGLQLLFYSVGIGQISSEVPQNLSASRPQDRQFILSSKKLLLSDSGFYLCAWREGQIEQFFGPGTRLTVL.

The chain uses TRBV6-5 and TRBJ1-4; TRBD1 might be the D (5 bases). The CDR3 length is 14 residues. The V and J ends lost 4 bases and 8 bases respectively, with 14 bases between them. From germline, CDR1 is MNHEY and CDR2 SVGAGI. In DNA, the CDR3 is TGTGCCAGCAGTTCGGGGCCGGGAGGAGAAAAACTGTTTTTT. This translates into CASSSGPGGEKLFF.

This clone showed up just a few times. The chain combines TRBV6-5 with TRBJ1-1; D gene uncertain. The ends were cut back, 2 bases at V and 10 bases at J, with 8 bases in the middle. This CDR3 is 11 amino acids long. Germline V gives CDR1 MNHEY, CDR2 SVGAGI. The CDR3 DNA follows: TGTGCCAGCAGTTACGAGGGTCGAGCTTTCTTT. This encodes CASSYEGRAFF.

This clone was counted many times. This chain joins TRBV5-1 and TRBJ2-7; 7 bases match TRBD1. With V trimmed by 0 bases and J by 4 bases, 4 bases remained unmatched. CDR1 is SGHRS, CDR2 YFSETQ, per germline. The CDR3 has 14 amino acids. The CDR3 bases are TGCGCCAGCAGCTTGGGACAGGGTAGTTACGAGCAGTACTTC. Residues: CASSLGQGSYEQYF.

This clone was observed many times. V usage is TRBV10-2 and J usage is TRBJ2-1; possibly TRBD2 for D (6 bases). The V end was cut by 5 bases, the J end by 10 bases, with 12 bases between. The CDR3 has 12 amino acids. Per germline, CDR1 WSHSY and CDR2 SAAADI. The DNA of the CDR3 is TGCGCCAGCAGTACTAGCTTTTGGGAGCAGTTCTTC. It encodes CASSTSFWEQFF.

This clone has ten or more counts. This chain links TRBV30 with TRBJ2-3; TRBD2 is a possible D gene (7 bases). The CDR3 has 12 residues. Looked up from germline, CDR1 is GTSNPN and CDR2 is SVGIG (reference sequence). The V end lost 8 bases, the J end lost 3 bases, and 12 bases lay between the germline ends. CDR3 region: CAQAGTTDTQYF. CDR3 bases: TGTGCCCAAGCGGGGACAACAGATACGCAGTATTTT.

This clone has just a few counts. The genes are TRBV19 and TRBJ1-5; D unresolved. Germline lookup yields CDR1 LNHDA and CDR2 SQIVND (reference sequence). The CDR3 contains 15 residues. Trimming pared 3 bases from V and 6 bases from J, leaving 15 bases between. CDR3 bases: TGTGCCAGTAGTATCCTGAGGAATAGCGGTCAGCCCCAGCATTTT. Encoded protein: CASSILRNSGQPQHF.

This clone came up many times. The J gene is TRBJ1-5, the V gene TRBV11-1, with unresolved D. Trimming took 5 bases from V and 5 from J, leaving 10 bases between them. The CDR3 runs 13 residues. From germline, CDR1 is SGHAT and CDR2 FQDESV (reference sequence). In DNA form, the CDR3 reads TGTGCCAGCAGCAGAGGTCGGGATCAGCCCCAGCATTTT. It encodes CASSRGRDQPQHF.

This clone was seen ten or more times. This chain uses TRBV5-8 with TRBJ1-2, with D tentatively TRBD1 (5 bases). CDR3 length equals 20 residues. Looked up from germline, CDR1 is SGHTS and CDR2 is YDEGEE. Trimming removed 5 bases at V and 4 bases at J, with 33 bases between. The CDR3 sequence is CASRRPREDPLGWVTYGYTF. CDR3 nucleotide sequence: TGTGCCAGCAGACGCCCCAGGGAAGATCCGCTTGGATGGGTTACCTATGGCTACACCTTC.

This clone was seen more than once but under ten times. The chain carries TRBV6-5 and TRBJ2-7; 8 bases align to TRBD1. The CDR3 consists of 15 residues. The germline V gene encodes CDR1 MNHEY and CDR2 SVGAGI. The V and J ends lost 5 bases and 0 bases, in that order; junction bases with no gene match: 6. Here the CDR3 reads CASSSRQGTSYEQYF. Written as DNA, the CDR3 is TGTGCCAGCAGTAGCCGACAGGGGACCTCCTACGAGCAGTACTTC.

Ten or more counts support this clone. An end of the junction differs from the germline gene, which may be a read error. Other DNA sequences in the same sample also yield this CDR3. V is TRBV6-4 and J is TRBJ2-7; the match to TRBD2 covers 9 bases. From germline, CDR1 is MRHNA and CDR2 SNTAGT. The CDR3 extends over 15 amino acids. The CDR3 DNA reads TGTGCCACCCTAGGACTAGCGAATTCTGCCTACGAGCAGTATTTC. It codes for CATLGLANSAYEQYF.

This clone was counted many times. CDR3 nucleotides: TGTGCCAGCAGCTTGACCAGGGGCTCTGGGGCCAACGTCCTGACTTTC. Its protein product is CASSLTRGSGANVLTF. The chain links TRBV7-2 to TRBJ2-6; TRBD1 is a possible D gene (6 bases). This CDR3 has 16 residues. Trimming took 3 bases from V and 0 from J, leaving 9 bases between them. Germline values: CDR1 SGHTA, CDR2 FQGNSA.

This clone was seen repeatedly, ten times or more. V gene TRBV6-5 combines with J gene TRBJ1-1, with 7 positions matching TRBD1. Germline CDR1 is MNHEY and CDR2 is SVGAGI. With 6 bases clipped from V and 6 bases from J, the junction kept 7 bases outside the gene matches. This CDR3 is 13 amino acids long. Written as DNA, the CDR3 is TGTGCCAGCAGATCGACAGGGAGCGCTGAAGCTTTCTTT. As protein: CASRSTGSAEAFF.

This clone showed up many times. The J gene is TRBJ1-2, the V gene TRBV9, with a possible D match to TRBD1 (6 bases). Trimming cost V 3 bases and J 8 bases, with 23 bases left between them. Germline assignment: CDR1 SGDLS and CDR2 YYNGEE. The CDR3 loop spans 16 amino acids. CDR3 sequence reads: CASSARQDVRERGYTF. DNA for the CDR3: TGTGCCAGCAGCGCCCGACAGGATGTCCGTGAGCGGGGCTACACCTTC. Using reference TRBV9 and TRBJ1-2 for the parts outside the CDR3, the full variable domain is DSGVTQTPKHLITATGQRVTLRCSPRSGDLSVYWYQQSLDQGLQFLIQYYNGEERAKGNILERFSAQQFPDLHSELNLSSLELGDSALYFCASSARQDVRERGYTFGSGTRLTVV.

This clone appeared many times. This chain joins TRBV5-6 and TRBJ1-1; D remains ambiguous. The V gene lost 2 bases and the J gene lost 5 bases, with 4 bases spanning the gap. From germline, CDR1 is SGHDT and CDR2 YYEEEE. The CDR3 covers 11 residues. CDR3 amino acids: CASSFNTEAFF. CDR3 sequence (DNA): TGTGCCAGCAGCTTCAATACTGAAGCTTTCTTT.

This clone was counted at least ten times. The V gene is TRBV5-5, the J gene TRBJ2-5, with 9 bases lining up with TRBD1. CDR3 length: 15 residues. The germline CDR1 and CDR2 sequences are SGHKS and YYEKEE (reference sequence). The trim removed 7 bases at V and 6 bases at J, leaving 13 bases unmatched. The CDR3 protein is CASGDRVPLIQTQYF. CDR3 coding DNA: TGTGCCAGCGGGGACAGGGTCCCCCTCATCCAGACCCAGTACTTC. Variable domain in full (rest from reference TRBV5-5 and TRBJ2-5): DAGVTQSPTHLIKTRGQQVTLRCSPISGHKSVSWYQQVLGQGPQFIFQYYEKEERGRGNFPDRFSARQFPNYSSELNVNALLLGDSALYLCASGDRVPLIQTQYFGPGTRLLVL.

This clone was seen many times. The rearrangement uses TRBV10-3 and TRBJ2-2, with 7 bases identical to TRBD1. The CDR3 sequence is 16 residues long. Germline lookup yields CDR1 ENHRY and CDR2 SYGVKD. V gave up 8 bases and J gave up 3 bases; unmatched junction bases: 12. CDR3 in DNA: TGTGCCATCCGACCTTCGGCACAGGGGCACACCGGGGAGCTGTTTTTT. Its translation is CAIRPSAQGHTGELFF.

This clone showed up many times. The chain uses TRBV19 and TRBJ2-1; possible D gene TRBD2, 5 bases. There are 14 residues in the CDR3. Trimming pared 2 bases from V and 7 bases from J, leaving 12 bases between. Germline CDR1 and CDR2: LNHDA and SQIVND (reference sequence). DNA of the CDR3: TGTGCCAGTAGTATACTGACGGGGAAAAATGAGCAGTTCTTC. Its protein is CASSILTGKNEQFF.